This entry lists 21 T cell receptor beta chains sequenced from one sample in a study of blood T cell repertoires in COVID-19. Data came from immunoSEQ multiplex PCR; TCRdb stores just in-frame clones and leaves some out. The sample shows approximately 210,000 clones, 75% to 90% of them seen only once. Sequenced: peripheral blood. The source is a man aged 35 to 55 with acute or convalescent COVID-19.

This chain uses TRBV5-1 with TRBJ2-3, with unresolved D. V lost 0 bases to trimming and J lost 1 base, with 9 bases between them. The CDR3 is made up of 15 amino acids. Germline V gene lookup returns CDR1 SGHRS and CDR2 YFSETQ. The CDR3 nucleotides read TGCGCCAGCAGCTTGGCTCACAAAGGCACAGATACGCAGTATTTT. Amino acids: CASSLAHKGTDTQYF.

J is TRBJ2-5 and V is TRBV24-1, with 8 bases identical to TRBD2. The junction had 5 bases not matched to a gene; V was cut back by 5 bases and J by 4 bases. Germline CDR1 is KGHDR and CDR2 is SFDVKD. The length of the CDR3 is 14 residues. As DNA, the CDR3 is TGTGCCACCAGTGGCGGGGGGCCCCCAGAGACCCAGTACTTC. Encoded protein: CATSGGGPPETQYF.

The chain links TRBV5-1 to TRBJ2-4; possibly TRBD1 for D (7 bases). From germline, CDR1 is SGHRS and CDR2 YFSETQ. Trimming pared 4 bases from V and 6 bases from J, leaving 20 bases between. This CDR3 spans 16 amino acids. CDR3 sequence: CASSPGGGGGGNIQYF. CDR3 in DNA: TGCGCCAGCAGCCCCGGGGGTGGAGGGGGCGGAAACATTCAGTACTTC.

The chain uses TRBV20-1 and TRBJ1-5, with 7 bases that match TRBD1. J lost 0 bases, V lost 3 bases, and 2 bases had no gene match. This CDR3 region has 14 residues. Per germline, CDR1 DFQATT and CDR2 SNEGSKA (reference sequence). In DNA form, the CDR3 reads TGCAGTGCTAGTCCAGGGGGTAGCAATCAGCCCCAGCATTTT. Protein: CSASPGGSNQPQHF.

The chain is built from TRBV19 and TRBJ2-3; 9 bases map to TRBD2. Germline CDR1 and CDR2: LNHDA and SQIVND (reference sequence). V lost 6 bases to trimming and J lost 0 bases; unmatched junction nucleotides: 4. This CDR3 is built from 15 residues. The CDR3 is CASSTSGFSTDTQYF. The DNA of the CDR3 is TGTGCCAGTAGCACTAGCGGGTTTAGCACAGATACGCAGTATTTT.

The V gene is TRBV5-4, the J gene TRBJ2-3; D is unclear. The CDR3 length is 14 residues. Germline values: CDR1 SGHNT, CDR2 YYREEE (reference sequence). Between the trimmed V and J ends, which lost 2 bases and 1 base, there was a span of 8 bases. This chain's CDR3 is CASSLPRGTDTQYF. The CDR3 DNA follows: TGTGCCAGCAGCTTACCTCGCGGCACAGATACGCAGTATTTT. The complete variable domain, with remaining parts taken from reference TRBV5-4 and TRBJ2-3, reads ETGVTQSPTHLIKTRGQQVTLRCSSQSGHNTVSWYQQALGQGPQFIFQYYREEENGRGNFPPRFSGLQFPNYSSELNVNALELDDSALYLCASSLPRGTDTQYFGPGTRLTVL.

The V call is TRBV6-2 or TRBV6-3, the J call TRBJ1-5; D might be TRBD1 (5 bases). Germline values: CDR1 MNHEY, CDR2 SVGEGT. The CDR3 length is 15 residues. V was clipped by 0 bases and J by 2 bases, with 8 bases between them. The DNA of the CDR3 is TGTGCCAGCAGTTACTCACTCAGGGGCAATCAGCCCCAGCATTTT. Translating it yields CASSYSLRGNQPQHF.

V and J are TRBV28 and TRBJ2-7; 11 nucleotides align to TRBD1. The trim removed 6 bases at V and 7 bases at J, leaving 8 bases unmatched. CDR3 size: 14 residues. Germline V lookup: CDR1 MDHEN, CDR2 SYDVKM. The CDR3 here is CASRAGTGGREQYF. The CDR3 nucleotides are TGTGCCAGCAGGGCCGGGACAGGGGGTCGGGAGCAGTACTTC.

This sequence joins TRBV5-5 and TRBJ2-1; D ambiguous. The germline gives CDR1 SGHKS, CDR2 YYEKEE (reference sequence). This CDR3 has 12 residues. Trimming shortened V by 2 bases and J by 6 bases, and 6 bases separated the two germline ends. In DNA form, the CDR3 reads TGTGCCAGCAGCTTAGTAGCCAATGAGCAGTTCTTC. Translation: CASSLVANEQFF.

The chain carries TRBV9 and TRBJ2-5; 12 bases are shared with TRBD2. V was pared by 0 bases and J by 1 base, with 4 bases of the junction left unmatched. The CDR3 runs to 17 residues. Looked up from germline, CDR1 is SGDLS and CDR2 is YYNGEE. This CDR3 reads CASSVAASGRVQETQYF. The CDR3 DNA sequence: TGTGCCAGCAGCGTAGCGGCTAGCGGGAGGGTCCAAGAGACCCAGTACTTC.

The V gene is TRBV5-6, the J gene TRBJ2-5; D is perhaps TRBD1 (6 bases). The V gene lost 5 bases and the J gene lost 5 bases, with 13 bases spanning the gap. The CDR3 covers 13 residues. CDR1 is SGHDT and CDR2 is YYEEEE in the germline V gene. CDR3 nucleotide sequence: TGTGCCAGCAGAACAGAGGGGGTGGAGACCCAGTACTTC. Residues: CASRTEGVETQYF.

This rearrangement joins TRBV2 to TRBJ1-2; D ambiguous. Germline loops: CDR1 SNHLY, CDR2 FYNNEI. V was shortened by 8 bases and J by 1 base, with 11 bases between the two germline ends. CDR3 length: 13 residues. This chain's CDR3 is CASGAGNNYGYTF. For the CDR3, the DNA is TGTGCCAGCGGTGCGGGTAATAACTATGGCTACACCTTC.

The chain joins TRBV7-6 to TRBJ2-3; 9 bases agree with TRBD2. J lost 1 base, V lost 4 bases, and 9 bases had no gene match. CDR1 is SGHVS and CDR2 is FNYEAQ in the germline V gene. This CDR3 spans 17 amino acids. CDR3 DNA sequence: TGTGCCAGCAGCTCCGCTATTCCTAGCGGGGGCACAGATACGCAGTATTTT. This encodes CASSSAIPSGGTDTQYF.

The rearrangement uses TRBV4-1 and TRBJ2-7, with D possibly TRBD2 on 5 matching bases. The CDR3 length is 14 residues. From germline, CDR1 is MGHRA and CDR2 YSYEKL. V was trimmed by 0 bases and J by 2 bases, leaving 8 bases between them. In DNA, the CDR3 is TGCGCCAGCAGCCAAGACGGGGTGGCCTACGAGCAGTACTTC. It translates to CASSQDGVAYEQYF.

This clone was detected once. The rearrangement joins TRBV3-1 (or the pseudogene TRBV3-2) to TRBJ1-2, with TRBD1 matching over 12 bases. Germline values: CDR1 LGHDT, CDR2 YNNKEL (reference sequence). The CDR3 consists of 17 residues. V shed 0 bases, J shed 5 bases, and the junction held 7 bases outside the gene matches. Here the CDR3 reads CASSQDRGTGGSYGYTF. CDR3 nucleotide sequence: TGTGCCAGCAGCCAAGATCGGGGGACAGGGGGCAGTTATGGCTACACCTTC.

CDR3 residues: CASSADDRDREKLFF. The CDR3 DNA follows: TGCGCCAGCAGCGCCGATGACAGGGATAGGGAAAAACTGTTTTTT. This sequence joins TRBV5-1 and TRBJ1-4; 7 nucleotides line up with TRBD1. V trimming: 4 bases; J trimming: 8 bases; junction bases outside the gene matches: 11. This CDR3 spans 15 amino acids. Germline lookup yields CDR1 SGHRS and CDR2 YFSETQ.

This clone was recorded once. The V and J genes are TRBV10-3 and TRBJ2-5; 10 nucleotides agree with TRBD1. Germline V gene sequence: CDR1 ENHRY, CDR2 SYGVKD. This CDR3 is 14 amino acids long. J lost 1 base, V lost 10 bases, and 6 bases had no gene match. The CDR3 loop is CATETGGGQETQYF. CDR3 DNA sequence: TGTGCCACCGAGACAGGGGGCGGCCAAGAGACCCAGTACTTC.

This sequence joins TRBV27 and TRBJ2-7; 13 bases map to TRBD2. The CDR3 consists of 15 residues. Germline-derived CDR1 and CDR2 are MNHEY and SMNVEV (reference sequence). V was pared by 6 bases and J by 4 bases, with 6 bases of the junction left unmatched. The CDR3 loop reads CASSLGTSGIYEQYF. For the CDR3, the DNA is TGTGCCAGCAGCCTTGGGACTAGCGGGATTTACGAGCAGTACTTC.

This chain connects TRBV7-2 to TRBJ1-1; 7 positions match TRBD1. Germline V gene data show CDR1 as SGHTA and CDR2 as FQGNSA. The CDR3 loop spans 16 amino acids. V gave up 1 base and J gave up 0 bases; unmatched junction bases: 5. The CDR3 region is CASSLDRGLMNTEAFF. The CDR3 DNA is TGTGCCAGCAGCTTAGACAGGGGCCTCATGAACACTGAAGCTTTCTTT.

The V and J genes are TRBV4-2 and TRBJ1-5, with TRBD1 matching 7 bases. Germline CDR1 is LGHNA and CDR2 is YNFKEQ. V trimming: 0 bases; J trimming: 4 bases; junction bases outside the gene matches: 9. This CDR3 is built from 17 residues. CDR3 amino acids: CASSQDDGSRGNQPQHF. Written as DNA, the CDR3 is TGTGCCAGCAGCCAAGACGACGGGTCCAGGGGGAATCAGCCCCAGCATTTT.

This clone was detected a few times. The V call is TRBV11-3, the J call TRBJ2-5; D is unresolved. In germline, CDR1 is SGHNT, CDR2 YENEEA. This CDR3 is built from 14 residues. Trimming took 5 bases from V and 2 from J, leaving 12 bases between them. In nucleotides, the CDR3 is TGTGCCAGCAGCGCATACAGTAGTCAAGAGACCCAGTACTTC. Translating gives CASSAYSSQETQYF.